The 19 T cell receptor beta chains below come from one sample, sequenced in a study of T cells after yellow fever vaccination. TCRdb ran MiXCR on the 5' RACE reads and lists one entry per CDR3 protein. The table includes 300,000 to 450,000 distinct CDR3 sequences, about 8.3% detected once. Here the sequenced sample was PBMCs, taken roughly 46 days after the first yellow fever vaccination. All receptors come from a man between 18 and 29 years old who received the YFV17D yellow fever vaccine.

This clonotype was seen more than once but under ten times. In DNA form, the CDR3 reads TGTGCCAGCAGCTCCGTCCCGCGGGATACGCAGTATTTT. This sequence encodes CASSSVPRDTQYF. The genes are TRBV7-2 and TRBJ2-3; no definite D call. This CDR3 is 13 amino acids long. V was clipped by 4 bases and J by 6 bases, with 11 bases between them. In germline, CDR1 is SGHTA, CDR2 FQGNSA.

This clonotype has just a few counts. The chain carries TRBV9 and TRBJ2-1, with 8 bases fitting TRBD2. V lost 2 bases and J lost 3; bases outside the gene matches: 4. This CDR3 has 15 residues. CDR1 and CDR2 (germline): SGDLS, YYNGEE. The CDR3 loop reads CASSVGGAGYNEQFF. Here the CDR3 DNA reads TGTGCCAGCAGCGTCGGGGGGGCCGGCTACAATGAGCAGTTCTTC.

This clonotype appeared a few times. The V call is TRBV12-3 or TRBV12-4, the J call TRBJ2-5; 8 bases are a match to TRBD2. This CDR3 spans 17 amino acids. The V segment lost 3 bases and the J segment 0 bases; nucleotides outside the gene matches: 9. Here the CDR3 DNA reads TGTGCCAGCAGTTTGGGCACCAGCGGGGGCCACCAAGAGACCCAGTACTTC. The encoded protein is CASSLGTSGGHQETQYF.

Only one count was recorded for this clonotype. The chain recombines TRBV3-1 with TRBJ2-1; D is uncertain. Germline V gene data show CDR1 as LGHDT and CDR2 as YNNKEL (reference sequence). The CDR3 is 16 residues long. V dropped 0 bases and J dropped 2 bases, with 11 bases sitting between them. CDR3 protein: CASSQDVGFAYNEQFF. The CDR3 region has the DNA TGTGCCAGCAGCCAAGACGTAGGGTTCGCCTACAATGAGCAGTTCTTC.

This clonotype was counted many times. The rearrangement joins TRBV11-2 to TRBJ2-3; D not certain. V dropped 5 bases and J dropped 4 bases, with 7 bases sitting between them. Germline CDR1 is SGHAT and CDR2 is FQNNGV. The CDR3 totals 12 residues. CDR3 sequence reads: CASSPLADTQYF. The DNA of the CDR3 is TGTGCCAGCAGCCCCCTCGCAGATACGCAGTATTTT.

This clonotype has more than one count but fewer than ten. The chain uses TRBV4-3 and TRBJ2-3; 9 nucleotides line up with TRBD1. Unmatched junction bases numbered 4, after V lost 3 bases and J lost 6 bases. From germline, CDR1 is LGHNA and CDR2 YSLEER. The CDR3 covers 14 residues. The CDR3 bases are TGCGCCAGCAGCCAGCAACAGGGGGCGGATACGCAGTATTTT. It codes for CASSQQQGADTQYF.

This clonotype has a handful of counts. The rearrangement links TRBV4-3 to TRBJ2-1; the match to TRBD2 covers 8 bases. Unmatched junction bases numbered 12, after V lost 1 base and J lost 4 bases. Germline lookup yields CDR1 LGHNA and CDR2 YSLEER. This CDR3 has 18 residues. The CDR3 nucleotides read TGCGCCAGCAGCCAAGGATTTGGCGGCGGGGGGTTGTACAATGAGCAGTTCTTC. It yields the protein CASSQGFGGGGLYNEQFF.

V gene TRBV7-9 combines with J gene TRBJ1-6; the D is unclear. From germline, CDR1 is SEHNR and CDR2 FQNEAQ (reference sequence). V was cut by 5 bases and J by 9 bases, with 11 bases left in between. The length of the CDR3 is 13 residues. The CDR3 region has the DNA TGTGCCAGCAGCCGCCTCGAAGGTTCACCCCTCCACTTT. Encoded protein: CASSRLEGSPLHF.

The V gene is TRBV4-3, the J gene TRBJ2-1; the match to TRBD2 covers 9 bases. Germline-derived CDR1 and CDR2 are LGHNA and YSLEER. CDR3 length: 16 amino acids. J lost 7 bases, V lost 3 bases, and 10 bases had no gene match. Here the CDR3 reads CASSHIPRGGVNEQFF. The DNA for the CDR3 is TGCGCCAGCAGCCATATCCCCCGCGGGGGGGTAAATGAGCAGTTCTTC.

This clonotype came up many times. The chain links TRBV2 to TRBJ2-2; no clear D gene. The V end was cut by 6 bases, the J end by 3 bases, with 8 bases between. The CDR3 consists of 13 residues. Germline values: CDR1 SNHLY, CDR2 FYNNEI. DNA for the CDR3: TGTGCCAGCAGCGTTGATTACACCGGGGAGCTGTTTTTT. Residues: CASSVDYTGELFF.

This clonotype has only one observation. With a much larger clone just one base away, this may be a read error. The chain is built from TRBV20-1 and TRBJ2-5; weak D call: TRBD1 (6 bases). CDR3 size: 16 residues. Germline V gene data show CDR1 as DFQATT and CDR2 as SNEGSKA (reference sequence). The DNA for the CDR3 is TGCTGTGCTCTACCAGCCAGGGGCCACAGACAAGAGACCCAGTACTTC. Encoded protein: CCALPARGHRQETQYF.

In this sample, this clonotype turned up a few times. The gene calls are TRBV5-1 and TRBJ1-1, with D tentatively TRBD1 (6 bases). Germline-derived CDR1 and CDR2 are SGHRS and YFSETQ. CDR3 length equals 12 residues. V was clipped by 4 bases and J by 10 bases, with 14 bases between them. DNA for the CDR3: TGCGCCAGCAGCGAGCCCACAGGGACAGCTTTCTTT. This encodes CASSEPTGTAFF. The complete variable domain, with remaining parts taken from reference TRBV5-1 and TRBJ1-1, reads KAGVTQTPRYLIKTRGQQVTLSCSPISGHRSVSWYQQTPGQGLQFLFEYFSETQRNKGNFPGRFSGRQFSNSRSEMNVSTLELGDSALYLCASSEPTGTAFFGQGTRLTVV.

The rearrangement joins TRBV12-3 or TRBV12-4 to TRBJ2-7, with D maybe TRBD1 (5 bases). This CDR3 comprises 14 residues. Trimming cost V 2 bases and J 6 bases, with 14 bases left between them. For the CDR3, the DNA is TGTGCCAGCAGTTTACAGGGCCCCCTGGGCGAGCAGTACTTC. It codes for CASSLQGPLGEQYF.

This clonotype showed up just a few times. The V call is TRBV5-1, the J call TRBJ2-3, with 10 bases matching TRBD1. The V gene end was trimmed by 3 bases and the J gene end by 5 bases; junction bases not matched to a gene: 3. The CDR3 has 14 residues. CDR1 and CDR2 (germline): SGHRS, YFSETQ. This chain's CDR3 is CASSSWTGGDTQYF. The CDR3 DNA reads TGCGCCAGCAGCTCCTGGACAGGGGGAGATACGCAGTATTTT.

The chain employs TRBV14 and TRBJ1-4, with 12 bases that match TRBD1. V lost 7 bases to trimming and J lost 10 bases; unmatched junction nucleotides: 10. This CDR3 comprises 15 residues. Germline V CDR1 and CDR2: SGHDN, FVKESK. The CDR3 here is CASTRDRGRKGKLFF. For the CDR3, the DNA is TGTGCCAGCACCAGGGACAGGGGGCGCAAAGGAAAACTGTTTTTT.

This clonotype was observed at least ten times. This chain uses TRBV4-1 with TRBJ2-1, with 10 bases fitting TRBD1. The germline CDR1 and CDR2 sequences are MGHRA and YSYEKL. The CDR3 has 15 residues. Trimming at V came to 0 bases and at J to 6 bases, leaving 2 bases not matched to a gene. CDR3 region: CASSQERTGGNEQFF. The CDR3 nucleotides read TGCGCCAGCAGCCAAGAGAGGACAGGGGGCAATGAGCAGTTCTTC.

This chain joins TRBV12-3 or TRBV12-4 and TRBJ1-2, with TRBD1 as a possible D gene (5 bases). The CDR3 length is 14 residues. Trimming took 3 bases from V and 4 from J, leaving 12 bases between them. The CDR3 loop reads CASSLGPNFYGYTF. The CDR3 nucleotides read TGTGCCAGCAGTTTGGGGCCAAACTTCTATGGCTACACCTTC.

V usage is TRBV15 and J usage is TRBJ1-2; tentatively, D is TRBD1 (5 bases). This CDR3 region has 15 residues. Germline CDR1 reads LNHNV; CDR2 reads YYDKDF (reference sequence). The germline V and J ends were trimmed by 0 bases and 4 bases, with 12 bases remaining between them. The CDR3 bases are TGTGCCACCAGCAGAGATGCGGGGCAGGGCTATGGCTACACCTTC. It encodes CATSRDAGQGYGYTF.

The CDR3 sequence: CASRRGGSQADTQYF. For the CDR3, the DNA is TGCGCCAGCAGGCGGGGGGGCTCCCAGGCAGATACGCAGTATTTT. This chain links TRBV5-1 with TRBJ2-3, with TRBD2 matching over 9 bases. Germline CDR1 SGHRS, CDR2 YFSETQ. With V trimmed by 5 bases and J by 4 bases, 8 bases remained unmatched. The CDR3 runs to 15 residues.